Only a few counts were recorded for the clone carrying this T cell receptor (beta chain). What it recognizes is unknown. The CDR3 runs 18 residues. Germline V gene data show CDR1 as MRHNA and CDR2 as SNTAGT. Trimming cost V 0 bases and J 2 bases; bases outside gene matches: 1. The source of the sample is a study of T cell repertoires in cytomegalovirus infection. The wider study: Signatures in public TCR beta sequences pointed to both CMV infection and matching HLA type.

Overall study results and limits: HLA-C-restricted CMV clonotypes gave the most frequent clonotype in two of eight donors. Accumulated public TCR beta family frequency recognized individuals carrying CMV together with the relevant HLA.

TCRdb reanalysed the reads using MiXCR and keeps one entry per CDR3 protein. Counted here are some 300,000 distinct CDR3 sequences, 17% occurring once; the ten biggest clones make up about 12%. Sequencing input: PBMCs. This chain links TRBV6-4 with TRBJ2-1; 16 bases are shared with TRBD2. This clonotype was obtained from a human donor in good health (CMV status not recorded). Some clones in this sample may be carry-over from other donors' samples. CDR3 loop: CASSDSGTSGGAYNEQFF. The CDR3, as DNA: TGTGCCAGCAGTGACTCCGGGACTAGCGGGGGGGCCTACAATGAGCAGTTCTTC.